This T cell receptor beta chain was identified in a study of control samples from healthy donors and cancer patients. Produced via immunoSEQ multiplex PCR; TCRdb's table is partial and in-frame only. The table records about 28,000 clones, about nine tenths of them present only once. Sequencing was performed on PBMCs. The sequence was obtained from a man in his forties or fifties with lung cancer.

The CDR3 bases are TGCGCCAGCAGCCCCCTGGGGGGCCGAGAGACCCAGTACTTC. This encodes CASSPLGGRETQYF. This chain links TRBV5-1 with TRBJ2-5; D may match TRBD1 or TRBD2 (6 bases each). V gave up 4 bases and J gave up 4 bases, with 14 bases separating them. Germline CDR1 is SGHRS and CDR2 is YFSETQ. The CDR3 is 14 amino acids.